Below, one TCR beta chain is given with its context. Its antigen is currently unknown. The time point was: persistent/refractory GD, antithyroid drugs over 5 years with positive TRAb. The TCR library used RNA extracted from PBMCs. All patients originated from an endocrinology department located in Xi'an, China. The entry originates in a study of regulatory T cells in long-lasting Graves disease. Library construction for TCR beta used iRepertoire HTBI primers and Arm-PCR of CDR3 regions. Original processing notes: Spanning all samples, the identified segments comprised some 66 TRBV and approximately 14 TRBJ. TCRdb reanalysed the multiplex PCR reads using MiXCR and keeps one entry per CDR3 protein. It is TCRdb's table, rather than the study itself, that gives the V and J calls and clone size. The sample contains over 450,000 distinct CDR3 sequences, around a fifth of which appear only once. This CDR3 is built from 16 residues. The germline CDR1 and CDR2 sequences are SGHNT and YYREEE (reference sequence). V gave up 3 bases and J gave up 0 bases; unmatched junction bases: 8.

Overall study findings and caveats: Preferential use of TRBV28, TRBJ1-2 and TRBJ2-5 was seen in persistent disease. Thyroid tissue went unstudied; only peripheral blood was examined.

This clonotype originated in a female donor with Graves disease. Here the sequenced sample was peripheral blood mononuclear cells (PBMCs), taken when the disease was refractory, from a patient treated with antithyroid drugs. The genes are TRBV5-4 and TRBJ2-7, with 8 nucleotides matching TRBD2. CDR3 DNA: TGTGCCAGCAGCTCGCGGGGGGCCATAAACTCCTACGAGCAGTACTTC. Translating it yields CASSSRGAINSYEQYF.